Presented here are 25 T cell receptor beta chains from one specimen sequenced in a study of blood T cell repertoires in COVID-19. Some clones are missing from TCRdb's copy, which holds only in-frame ones; the method was immunoSEQ multiplex PCR. The table lists 35,000 to 45,000 clones, about nine tenths of them singletons. Sequencing was done on a sample of peripheral blood. These receptor sequences come from a human donor in a cohort sampled during active COVID-19.

V is TRBV3-1 (or the pseudogene TRBV3-2) and J is TRBJ2-7, with 12 bases lining up with TRBD2. The germline gives CDR1 LGHDT, CDR2 YNNKEL (reference sequence). The CDR3 totals 15 residues. The ends lost 4 bases at V and 4 bases at J; junction bases unmatched: 5. CDR3 region: CASSRRLAGVYEQYF. In DNA form, the CDR3 reads TGTGCCAGCAGCCGACGACTAGCGGGAGTTTACGAGCAGTACTTC.

The chain employs TRBV14 and TRBJ2-7; 8 nucleotides agree with TRBD2. The V segment lost 0 bases and the J segment 0 bases; nucleotides outside the gene matches: 7. CDR1 SGHDN and CDR2 FVKESK come from the germline V gene. The CDR3 covers 17 residues. The CDR3 region is CASSQDLQSGSSYEQYF. The CDR3, as DNA: TGTGCCAGCAGCCAAGATCTCCAAAGCGGGAGCTCCTACGAGCAGTACTTC.

This chain links TRBV5-1 with TRBJ2-1; 10 bases agree with TRBD2. Germline CDR1 reads SGHRS; CDR2 reads YFSETQ. CDR3 length equals 14 residues. Unmatched junction bases numbered 5, after V lost 4 bases and J lost 7 bases. In nucleotides, the CDR3 is TGCGCCAGCAGCCCTAGCGGGAGTACGAATGAGCAGTTCTTC. Amino acid sequence: CASSPSGSTNEQFF.

The chain joins TRBV28 to TRBJ1-2; D not resolved. The CDR3 length is 12 residues. The V end lost 3 bases, the J end lost 4 bases, and 6 bases lay between the germline ends. CDR1 is MDHEN and CDR2 is SYDVKM in the germline V gene. The CDR3 is CASSFSLYGYTF. The CDR3 nucleotides read TGTGCCAGCAGTTTCAGTCTCTATGGCTACACCTTC.

The V and J genes are TRBV11-3 and TRBJ2-2; TRBD2 matches at 11 bases. V lost 5 bases and J lost 0; bases outside the gene matches: 14. The CDR3 extends over 20 amino acids. CDR1 is SGHNT and CDR2 is YENEEA in the germline V gene. The CDR3 sequence is CASSPHRPGLAVTNTGELFF. CDR3 sequence (DNA): TGTGCCAGCAGCCCACACCGTCCGGGACTAGCGGTTACGAACACCGGGGAGCTGTTTTTT. Variable domain in full (rest from reference TRBV11-3 and TRBJ2-2): EAGVVQSPRYKIIEKKQPVAFWCNPISGHNTLYWYLQNLGQGPELLIRYENEEAVDDSQLPKDRFSAERLKGVDSTLKIQPAELGDSAVYLCASSPHRPGLAVTNTGELFFGEGSRLTVL.

V usage is TRBV7-3 and J usage is TRBJ1-1; a weak D match, TRBD1 (5 bases). Per germline, CDR1 SGHTA and CDR2 FQGTGA. V lost 2 bases, J lost 1 base, and 8 bases lay in between. There are 14 residues in the CDR3. Here the CDR3 DNA reads TGTGCCAGCAGCTTACAGGGCTCGAACACTGAAGCTTTCTTT. Translation gives CASSLQGSNTEAFF.

The gene calls are TRBV18 and TRBJ2-1, with D hard to call. Germline V gene sequence: CDR1 KGHSH, CDR2 LQKENI. CDR3 length equals 12 residues. Trimming took 3 bases from V and 7 from J, leaving 7 bases between them. The CDR3 region has the DNA TGTGCCAGCTCACCTCCGAGGAATGAGCAGTTCTTC. Its protein is CASSPPRNEQFF.

This clone was recorded a few times. The chain links TRBV11-1 to TRBJ2-1; D is possibly TRBD2 (7 bases). Trimming removed 4 bases at V and 6 bases at J, with 16 bases between. Germline assignment: CDR1 SGHAT and CDR2 FQDESV (reference sequence). There are 15 residues in the CDR3. The CDR3 region is CASSSAGARGNEQFF. CDR3 sequence (DNA): TGTGCCAGCAGCTCCGCGGGGGCGCGGGGCAATGAGCAGTTCTTC.

This chain uses TRBV7-9 with TRBJ2-3; 9 bases are shared with TRBD1. CDR1 is SEHNR, CDR2 FQNEAQ, per germline (reference sequence). The trim removed 0 bases at V and 3 bases at J, leaving 4 bases unmatched. The CDR3 length is 16 residues. CDR3 coding DNA: TGTGCCAGCAGCTTAGCGGGGACAGGGAGGACAGATACGCAGTATTTT. This codes for CASSLAGTGRTDTQYF.

V usage is TRBV27 and J usage is TRBJ2-7; possible D gene TRBD2, 7 bases. Trimming shortened V by 3 bases and J by 0 bases, and 24 bases separated the two germline ends. This CDR3 is 19 amino acids long. Germline assignment: CDR1 MNHEY and CDR2 SMNVEV (reference sequence). The CDR3 protein is CASSFSRTGLAASSYEQYF. The CDR3, as DNA: TGTGCCAGCAGTTTTAGTCGAACAGGGCTAGCGGCCTCCTCCTACGAGCAGTACTTC.

The gene calls are TRBV12-3 or TRBV12-4 and TRBJ1-6; D is possibly TRBD1 (5 bases). CDR3 length: 13 amino acids. V was shortened by 6 bases and J by 14 bases, with 17 bases between the two germline ends. The CDR3 sequence: CASSKDSGGALHF. In DNA, the CDR3 is TGTGCCAGCAGCAAAGACAGTGGGGGGGCCCTCCACTTT.

V usage is TRBV18 and J usage is TRBJ2-4; possible D gene TRBD2, 5 bases. The CDR3 runs to 17 residues. The V and J ends lost 2 bases and 2 bases respectively, with 16 bases between them. Germline CDR1 reads KGHSH; CDR2 reads LQKENI. The CDR3 spells CASSPGVGVYSKNIQYF. The DNA for the CDR3 is TGTGCCAGCTCACCAGGTGTGGGAGTCTATTCCAAAAACATTCAGTACTTC.

As DNA, the CDR3 is TGTGCCAGCAGTAGACGGGGATCCTACGAGCAGTACTTC. It is translated as CASSRRGSYEQYF. The rearrangement uses TRBV28 and TRBJ2-7, with D possibly being TRBD2 (5 bases). V was pared by 5 bases and J by 1 base, with 9 bases between. The CDR3 runs to 13 residues. Germline assignment: CDR1 MDHEN and CDR2 SYDVKM.

The chain is built from TRBV5-1 and TRBJ1-1; weak D call: TRBD1 (6 bases). The CDR3 has 14 residues. The V end lost 1 base, the J end lost 6 bases, and 13 bases lay between the germline ends. The germline gives CDR1 SGHRS, CDR2 YFSETQ. CDR3 coding DNA: TGCGCCAGCAGCTTGTCCCAGGGGTACGCTGAAGCTTTCTTT. Its protein product is CASSLSQGYAEAFF.

The chain recombines TRBV19 with TRBJ2-1, with TRBD1 matching 8 bases. V dropped 6 bases and J dropped 3; count of bases not matched to a gene: 13. The CDR3 totals 17 residues. CDR1 and CDR2 (germline): LNHDA, SQIVND (reference sequence). The CDR3 reads CASSLGASGGFYNEQFF. CDR3 DNA sequence: TGTGCCAGTAGCCTTGGGGCGTCAGGGGGCTTCTACAATGAGCAGTTCTTC.

This clone was seen a handful of times. The chain couples TRBV28 to TRBJ1-2, with D possibly being TRBD1 (6 bases). V shed 4 bases and J shed 7 bases, with 19 bases lying between them. Germline lookup yields CDR1 MDHEN and CDR2 SYDVKM. This CDR3 is built from 15 residues. The chain's CDR3 is CASSSGTNRDPGYTF. The DNA for the CDR3 is TGTGCCAGCAGTTCGGGAACTAACAGGGATCCTGGCTACACCTTC.

V gene TRBV28 combines with J gene TRBJ1-1, with 7 bases matching TRBD1. Germline values: CDR1 MDHEN, CDR2 SYDVKM. The trim removed 3 bases at V and 4 bases at J, leaving 8 bases unmatched. The CDR3 is 15 amino acids. The CDR3 sequence is CASSFFRNRGTEAFF. The CDR3 region has the DNA TGTGCCAGCAGTTTTTTTAGAAACAGGGGCACTGAAGCTTTCTTT.

V is TRBV5-1 and J is TRBJ1-2, with 9 positions matching TRBD1. The junction had 12 bases not matched to a gene; V was cut back by 4 bases and J by 5 bases. Germline CDR1 is SGHRS and CDR2 is YFSETQ. The CDR3 extends over 16 amino acids. The DNA of the CDR3 is TGCGCCAGCAGCCCAATTGACAGGGGGTACTCATATGGCTACACCTTC. Amino acid sequence: CASSPIDRGYSYGYTF.

The chain couples TRBV6-2 or TRBV6-3 to TRBJ2-2, with a possible D match to TRBD1 (6 bases). V lost 0 bases and J lost 6, with 8 bases in between. Germline CDR1 and CDR2: MNHEY and SVGEGT. The CDR3 totals 14 residues. As DNA, the CDR3 is TGTGCCAGCAGTTACTCGACAGGCCCCGGGGAGCTGTTTTTT. Translated: CASSYSTGPGELFF.

The CDR3 DNA reads TGCGCCAGCAGCCAAACTAGCGCATACAATGAGCAGTTCTTC. Amino acid sequence: CASSQTSAYNEQFF. This chain links TRBV4-1 with TRBJ2-1; 7 bases are shared with TRBD2. The germline CDR1 and CDR2 sequences are MGHRA and YSYEKL. The length of the CDR3 is 14 residues. V gave up 2 bases and J gave up 4 bases; unmatched junction bases: 2.

This rearrangement joins TRBV4-1 to TRBJ1-2, with 10 bases aligning to TRBD1. V lost 3 bases and J lost 3; bases outside the gene matches: 10. Per the germline V gene, CDR1 is MGHRA and CDR2 is YSYEKL. CDR3 size: 17 residues. The CDR3 sequence: CASSQARQGARDYGYTF. CDR3 bases: TGCGCCAGCAGCCAGGCAAGACAGGGGGCGCGGGACTATGGCTACACCTTC.

The rearrangement uses TRBV27 and TRBJ2-1, with D possibly being TRBD2 (5 bases). This CDR3 contains 14 residues. CDR1 is MNHEY, CDR2 SMNVEV, per germline (reference sequence). Trimming took 5 bases from V and 3 from J, leaving 11 bases between them. CDR3 coding DNA: TGTGCCAGCAGTCTGCGGGCAGACTACAATGAGCAGTTCTTC. As protein: CASSLRADYNEQFF.

V gene TRBV14 combines with J gene TRBJ1-5; D call uncertain. CDR3 length equals 14 residues. The germline V gene encodes CDR1 SGHDN and CDR2 FVKESK. V was pared by 2 bases and J by 0 bases, with 5 bases between. The CDR3 region is CASSQSNSNQPQHF. CDR3 DNA sequence: TGTGCCAGCAGCCAAAGCAATAGCAATCAGCCCCAGCATTTT.

The V call is TRBV6-1, the J call TRBJ1-1, with D unresolved. This CDR3 contains 14 residues. The V gene's germline CDR1 is MNHNS and CDR2 SASEGT. Trimming took off 3 bases at V and 1 base at J, with 9 bases between the two ends. As DNA, the CDR3 is TGTGCCAGCAGTGAGAGGGAACAGAACACTGAAGCTTTCTTT. Protein sequence: CASSEREQNTEAFF.

V gene TRBV7-6 combines with J gene TRBJ2-2; weak D call: TRBD2 (5 bases). Germline CDR1 SGHVS, CDR2 FNYEAQ. Trimming took 5 bases from V and 7 from J, leaving 20 bases between them. This CDR3 comprises 16 residues. The CDR3 is CASSPSLGIGGGELFF. As DNA, the CDR3 is TGTGCCAGCAGCCCTAGTTTAGGGATCGGAGGCGGGGAGCTGTTTTTT.